The 7 T cell receptor beta chains in this list originate from one sample, sequenced in a study of CD8+CD57+ T cells in acquired aplastic anemia. All sequencing subjects had displayed CD8+CD57+ cell expansion on flow cytometry. Genomic DNA, the template, was used for profiling of the TCR beta VDJ and CDR3. TCRdb reprocessed the reads with MiXCR, giving one entry per CDR3 protein. The sample includes approximately 470,000 distinct CDR3 sequences, around 33% of them seen just once. Sequencing was performed on sorted CD4+, CD8+, or CD8+CD57+ T cells (not recorded which) from PBMCs. The receptors here all came from a human donor with aplastic anemia.

This clonotype was seen many times. The chain carries TRBV7-8 and TRBJ1-6; D not resolved. Per germline, CDR1 SGHVS and CDR2 FQNEAQ. The CDR3 loop spans 17 amino acids. Trimming stripped 3 bases from V and 7 bases from J, with 19 bases between. The CDR3 nucleotides read TGTGCCAGCAGCTTCTATCACTCACGGTCGAGCAATTCACCCCTCCACTTT. This sequence encodes CASSFYHSRSSNSPLHF.

This clonotype has a count of ten or more. The CDR3 region has the DNA TGTGCCAGCAGCGGGACAGCCCTCTATGGCTACACCTTC. This gives the protein CASSGTALYGYTF. The chain recombines TRBV7-9 with TRBJ1-2, with 7 bases lining up with TRBD1. The germline CDR1 and CDR2 sequences are SEHNR and FQNEAQ (reference sequence). CDR3 length: 13 residues. The J segment lost 4 bases and the V segment lost 5 bases, leaving 4 bases of the junction unmatched.

The chain recombines TRBV7-2 with TRBJ2-7; D could derive from TRBD1 or TRBD2 (5 bases each). From germline, CDR1 is SGHTA and CDR2 FQGNSA. The CDR3 has 13 residues. The V end lost 6 bases, the J end lost 4 bases, and 13 bases lay between the germline ends. The CDR3 loop is CASRSPGPYEQYF. The CDR3 nucleotides read TGTGCCAGCAGGTCCCCGGGGCCTTACGAGCAGTACTTC. The full variable domain, its missing parts supplied by reference TRBV7-2 and TRBJ2-7, is GAGVSQSPSNKVTEKGKDVELRCDPISGHTALYWYRQSLGQGLEFLIYFQGNSAPDKSGLPSDRFSAERTGGSVSTLTIQRTQQEDSAVYLCASRSPGPYEQYFGPGTRLTVT.

This clonotype showed up many times. At one of its ends the junction is not consistent with the germline gene, which may arise from a read error. This chain links TRBV25-1 with TRBJ1-1, with D possibly matching TRBD1 (5 bases). The CDR3 consists of 13 residues. Germline V lookup: CDR1 MGHDK, CDR2 SYGVNS. CDR3 in DNA: TGTGCTAGCATACCGGACAAGAACACTGAAGCTTTCTTT. Translation gives CASIPDKNTEAFF.

The CDR3 DNA follows: TGCAGTGCTAGCGGGGGTGGTCAGGTCAACTACGAGCAGTACTTC. It yields the protein CSASGGGQVNYEQYF. The rearrangement uses TRBV20-1 and TRBJ2-7; weak D call: TRBD2 (6 bases). V gave up 3 bases and J gave up 3 bases, with 18 bases separating them. Germline V lookup: CDR1 DFQATT, CDR2 SNEGSKA (reference sequence). The CDR3 is 15 residues long.

This clonotype was observed many times. The chain employs TRBV10-3 and TRBJ2-3; maybe TRBD2 (6 bases). Germline loops: CDR1 ENHRY, CDR2 SYGVKD. The CDR3 sequence is 12 residues long. Trimming left V 4 bases short and J 6 bases short, with 8 bases between. The chain's CDR3 is CAISVGRDTQYF. The CDR3 bases are TGTGCCATCAGTGTTGGGAGGGATACGCAGTATTTT.

The chain combines TRBV7-9 with TRBJ1-3; TRBD1 might be the D (6 bases). The germline V gene has CDR1 SEHNR and CDR2 FQNEAQ (reference sequence). V dropped 5 bases and J dropped 8 bases, with 16 bases sitting between them. This CDR3 has 14 residues. CDR3 coding DNA: TGTGCCAGCAGCCTCAGGACAGCCGGAGACACCATATATTTT. Translating gives CASSLRTAGDTIYF.